A selection of T cell receptor beta chains follows, all from one sample in a study of cytomegalovirus exposure and HLA in healthy donors. Sequencing used immunoSEQ multiplex PCR; TCRdb keeps in-frame clones, though not all of them. The table shows about 130,000 clones, with about 10% occurring only once. Sequenced material: PBMCs. These receptors were taken from a man in his forties or fifties in good health and CMV-seronegative. CDR3s include the opening cysteine and the closing phenylalanine or tryptophan. A D gene is named only where the DNA matches it firmly. Not all rows give a size; the values are once, few, many and, for expanded clones, a class.

>TRBV5-1|NA|TRBJ2-2|NA
TGCGCCAGCAGCTTGGTTGCGGGAAGCACCGGGGAGCTGTTTTTT
CASSLVAGSTGELFF
>TRBV18|NA|TRBJ1-1|few
TGTGCCAGCTCCCCCTACAACAGTAGAATCATGAACACTGAAGCTTTCTTT
CASSPYNSRIMNTEAFF
>TRBV11-2|TRBD2|TRBJ2-3|NA
TGTGCCAGCAGCTCCACTAGCGGGACTACCACAGATACGCAGTATTTT
CASSSTSGTTTDTQYF
>TRBV19|TRBD2|TRBJ2-1|few
TGTGCCAGTAGTATAGACCCAAGGCTAGCGGCCTACAATGAGCAGTTCTTC
CASSIDPRLAAYNEQFF
>TRBV11-1|TRBD1|TRBJ1-6|few
TGTGCCAGCAGCTTGGGACAGAATTCACCCCTCCACTTT
CASSLGQNSPLHF
>TRBV15|TRBD2|TRBJ2-7|NA
TGTGCCACCAGGCTAGCGGGCCTTACGGGGGGGAACGAGCAGTACTTC
CATRLAGLTGGNEQYF
>TRBV19|TRBD1|TRBJ1-1|few
TGTGCCAGTAGTATACAGGGGGCGGGCACTGAAGCTTTCTTT
CASSIQGAGTEAFF
>TRBV19|NA|TRBJ1-5|few
TGTGCCAGTAGTATAGGGGACACTCAGGGCACCCCCCAGCATTTT
CASSIGDTQGTPQHF
>TRBV10-2|NA|TRBJ2-1|few
TGCGCCACCACGTGGGCCGATGAGCAGTTCTTC
CATTWADEQFF
>TRBV29-1|NA|TRBJ1-4|few
TGCAGCGTTGAAGAAAGAACAGGCGGTGAAAAACTGTTTTTT
CSVEERTGGEKLFF
>TRBV30|TRBD1|TRBJ2-5|few
TGTGCCTGGAGTGTAGTTAAGACAGGGGGCCAAGAGACCCAGTACTTC
CAWSVVKTGGQETQYF
>TRBV30|TRBD1|TRBJ1-2|NA
TGTGCCTGGGATACAGGGGGCTGGGGCTATGGCTACACCTTC
CAWDTGGWGYGYTF
>TRBV10-2|NA|TRBJ2-7|NA
TGCGCCAGCAGGGAAATTGCCGGGATCAACTACGAGCAGTACTTC
CASREIAGINYEQYF
>TRBV5-1|NA|TRBJ2-5|few
TGCGCCAGCAGCACAAGTACCGGAGGAGAGACCCAGTACTTC
CASSTSTGGETQYF
>TRBV28|NA|TRBJ1-2|NA
TGTGCCAGCAGCCCCAGTTCCTCCTATGGCTACACCTTC
CASSPSSSYGYTF
>TRBV6-4|NA|TRBJ2-3|NA
TGTGCCAGCAGTGCCTTGGCTAGCACAGATACGCAGTATTTT
CASSALASTDTQYF
>TRBV9|TRBD1|TRBJ1-1|few
TGTGCCAGCAGCTCTAGGCCAGGGGGCGGAGAAGCTTTCTTT
CASSSRPGGGEAFF
>TRBV6-1|TRBD2|TRBJ2-3|NA
TGTGCCAGCAGTGGCCTAGCGGGGGAGGTAGATACGCAGTATTTT
CASSGLAGEVDTQYF
>TRBV25-1|NA|TRBJ2-2|NA
TGTGCCAGCACCTCGTATGCGGCCACCGGGGAGCTGTTTTTT
CASTSYAATGELFF
>TRBV13|TRBD2|TRBJ2-7|NA
TGTGCCAGCAGCTTAGGGGGGAGGGGCAGTAACTACGAGCAGTACTTC
CASSLGGRGSNYEQYF
>TRBV2|NA|TRBJ1-2|few
TGTGCCAGCAGTGGGGGACTGGGGGGTGGAACTAACTATGGCTACACCTTC
CASSGGLGGGTNYGYTF
>TRBV19|TRBD1|TRBJ2-7|few
TGTGCCAGTCTAGGGACAGGGGGTAAAAACGAGCAGTACTTC
CASLGTGGKNEQYF
>TRBV29-1|NA|TRBJ2-1|few
TGCAGCGCTGACTCCTCCTACAATGAGCAGTTCTTC
CSADSSYNEQFF
>TRBV1|NA|TRBJ1-3|NA
TGCACCAGCAGCCAAGATCGGACATACGGAAACACCATATATTTT
CTSSQDRTYGNTIYF
>TRBV6-1|NA|TRBJ1-5|NA
TGTGCCAGCAGTGAAGCAGGAGGAAACAATCAGCCCCAGCATTTT
CASSEAGGNNQPQHF
>TRBV7-8|TRBD1|TRBJ1-5|few
TGTGCCAGCAGCTTAGAGGGTCAGGGGGCGCGATTGCAGCCCCAGCATTTT
CASSLEGQGARLQPQHF
>TRBV2|TRBD1|TRBJ2-6|NA
TGTGCCAGCAGTTCCCTACAGGGGGCACTGTGGGGGGCCAACGTCCTGACTTTC
CASSSLQGALWGANVLTF
>TRBV30|TRBD2|TRBJ2-5|NA
TGTGCCTGGAGTGTACGCCGAACTAGCGGAACTCAAGAGACCCAGTACTTC
CAWSVRRTSGTQETQYF